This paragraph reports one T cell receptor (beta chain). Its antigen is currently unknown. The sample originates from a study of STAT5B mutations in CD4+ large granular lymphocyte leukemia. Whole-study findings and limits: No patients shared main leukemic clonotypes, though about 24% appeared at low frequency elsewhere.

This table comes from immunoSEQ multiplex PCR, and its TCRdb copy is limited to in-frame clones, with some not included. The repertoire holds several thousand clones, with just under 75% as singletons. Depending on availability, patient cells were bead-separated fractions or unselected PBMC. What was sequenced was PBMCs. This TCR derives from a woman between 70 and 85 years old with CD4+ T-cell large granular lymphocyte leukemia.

CDR3 protein: CASSLGGAGELFF. CDR3 nucleotide sequence: TGCGCCAGCAGCTTGGGGGGAGCCGGGGAGCTGTTTTTT. The rearrangement links TRBV5-1 to TRBJ2-2; D is perhaps TRBD2 (5 bases). The CDR3 is 13 amino acids. Trimming took off 0 bases at V and 6 bases at J, with 6 bases between the two ends. Germline-derived CDR1 and CDR2 are SGHRS and YFSETQ.